This T cell receptor beta chain was captured by sequencing in a study of shared clonotypes between healthy human individuals. General study results and limits: A handful of donors had around 5% of their naive CD4 clonotypes in common. Represented diversity (both genetic and exposure-history) was limited by the small number of donors. Researchers found naive subsets generally carried larger estimated richness than memory subsets.

Terminally differentiated effector memory CD45RA+ cells were excluded by CCR7 positive selection of CD45RO-negative cells. The study drew its donors from healthy HIV-negative adults without recent acute infections or vaccinations. The CDR3 covers 14 residues. The germline V gene has CDR1 MNHEY and CDR2 SVGAGI. The ends were cut back, 2 bases at V and 10 bases at J, with 12 bases in the middle. Data came from immunoSEQ multiplex PCR; TCRdb stores just in-frame clones and leaves some out. The table has around 2,000,000 clones, just under 95% seen once. This clone was detected a few times. Its antigen is undetermined.

The sample consisted of naive CD8+ T cells sorted from blood. This chain uses TRBV6-5 with TRBJ1-6; unclear D gene. The sequence derives from a man younger than 30 in good health. The CDR3 DNA is TGTGCCAGCAGTTACCCGGGGTTAAGCTCACCCCTCCACTTT. It specifies CASSYPGLSSPLHF.